The 22 T cell receptor beta chains listed next were all sequenced from one sample in a study of sequential checkpoint blockade in melanoma (dated by TCRdb to between 2018 and 2020). Libraries were built with the immunoSEQ multiplex PCR assay. Sourced from immuneACCESS, this table was stored by TCRdb with only in-frame sequences that have V and J called. A share of the clones is absent; for the studies checked, an unresolved V gene accounts for under half, and the remainder has no known explanation. The table for this sample lists 34,000 or so clones; roughly 84% of them were counted only once. Roughly 18% of the sample is in the top ten clones. The treatment or condition tag for this specimen amounts to: randomized to nivolumab then ipilimumab (arm A) or the reverse (arm B). Sequencing used CD8+ T cells sorted from blood (inferred from file names), obtained from a patient given nivolumab and ipilimumab in sequence. The receptor set was obtained from a human donor with melanoma.

V gene TRBV27 combines with J gene TRBJ1-2; 10 bases line up with TRBD1. Germline loops: CDR1 MNHEY, CDR2 SMNVEV (reference sequence). The ends lost 6 bases at V and 6 bases at J; junction bases unmatched: 7. The CDR3 loop spans 14 amino acids. CDR3 coding DNA: TGTGCCAGCAGCGGCCGGGACAGGGGAGATGGCTACACCTTC. Encoded protein: CASSGRDRGDGYTF.

The rearrangement uses TRBV7-8 and TRBJ1-1; no reliable D call. The V and J ends lost 4 bases and 11 bases respectively, with 14 bases between them. Germline CDR1 and CDR2: SGHVS and FQNEAQ. The CDR3 contains 12 residues. DNA for the CDR3: TGTGCCAGCAGCTCTGAGGGCGTCGGTGCTTTCTTT. It translates to CASSSEGVGAFF.

Written as DNA, the CDR3 is TGCGCCAGCAGCCAAGATCATCAGGGTTGGACCGGGGAGCTGTTTTTT. It translates to CASSQDHQGWTGELFF. The chain carries TRBV4-3 and TRBJ2-2, with D maybe TRBD1 (5 bases). CDR1 is LGHNA and CDR2 is YSLEER in the germline V gene. The CDR3 has 16 residues. V was clipped by 0 bases and J by 5 bases, with 13 bases between them.

This clone was detected only a few times. Distinct nucleotide sequences in the sample also encode this CDR3. The chain employs TRBV6-5 and TRBJ1-2, with a tentative D call TRBD1 (6 bases). This CDR3 spans 15 amino acids. CDR1 is MNHEY and CDR2 is SVGAGI in the germline V gene. V was clipped by 0 bases and J by 6 bases, with 14 bases between them. The DNA for the CDR3 is TGTGCCAGCAGTTACTCACGGGGGGGCGCGGATGGCTACACCTTC. Its protein is CASSYSRGGADGYTF.

The rearrangement links TRBV5-6 to TRBJ2-3; D remains unclear. V was cut by 6 bases and J by 3 bases, with 11 bases left in between. Per the germline V gene, CDR1 is SGHDT and CDR2 is YYEEEE. The CDR3 length is 13 residues. CDR3 region: CASTPPRTDTQYF. CDR3 nucleotides: TGTGCCAGCACCCCCCCCCGGACAGATACGCAGTATTTT.

This clone was seen a single time. In nucleotides, the CDR3 is TGTGCCAGCAGCTTGCTTGTTGACCGGGTAGATACGCAGTATTTT. Translation: CASSLLVDRVDTQYF. The chain couples TRBV5-4 to TRBJ2-3; unclear D gene. V was pared by 1 base and J by 5 bases, with 14 bases between. The germline V gene has CDR1 SGHNT and CDR2 YYREEE (reference sequence). This CDR3 contains 15 residues.

The chain joins TRBV5-1 to TRBJ2-7; TRBD1 matches at 8 bases. Germline-derived CDR1 and CDR2 are SGHRS and YFSETQ. Trimming took 4 bases from V and 6 from J; bases not matched to a gene: 3. The CDR3 has 12 residues. The CDR3 nucleotides read TGCGCCAGCAGCGCAGGGGGCGTCGAGCAGTACTTC. This sequence encodes CASSAGGVEQYF. Drawing the rest from reference TRBV5-1 and TRBJ2-7, the complete variable domain is KAGVTQTPRYLIKTRGQQVTLSCSPISGHRSVSWYQQTPGQGLQFLFEYFSETQRNKGNFPGRFSGRQFSNSRSEMNVSTLELGDSALYLCASSAGGVEQYFGPGTRLTVT.

The chain couples TRBV27 to TRBJ2-5; a weak D match, TRBD2 (6 bases). V was clipped by 5 bases and J by 6 bases, with 19 bases between them. Per germline, CDR1 MNHEY and CDR2 SMNVEV (reference sequence). The CDR3 is 15 residues long. CDR3 region: CASSPDSGGRQTQYF. CDR3 nucleotide sequence: TGTGCCAGCAGTCCCGATAGCGGAGGGAGACAGACCCAGTACTTC.

V gene TRBV4-1 combines with J gene TRBJ1-1; 8 bases match TRBD1. The CDR3 has 15 amino acids. Germline trimming cut 2 bases from V and 1 base from J; bases unmatched to any gene: 3. CDR1 and CDR2 from the germline V gene are MGHRA and YSYEKL. CDR3 amino acids: CASSQPGTGNTEAFF. The CDR3 DNA is TGCGCCAGCAGCCAACCCGGGACAGGGAACACTGAAGCTTTCTTT.

This rearrangement joins TRBV7-9 to TRBJ1-6; 10 bases are a match to TRBD1. The V segment lost 6 bases and the J segment 9 bases; nucleotides outside the gene matches: 8. Germline CDR1 is SEHNR and CDR2 is FQNEAQ (reference sequence). The CDR3 has 15 amino acids. The CDR3 region is CASRPGQGLSSPLHF. CDR3 DNA sequence: TGTGCCAGCAGGCCGGGACAGGGGTTAAGTTCACCCCTCCACTTT.

This clone was counted only a few times. The chain employs TRBV2 and TRBJ2-7; 9 positions match TRBD2. Germline loops: CDR1 SNHLY, CDR2 FYNNEI. The CDR3 totals 15 residues. After removal of 6 bases from V and 1 base from J, the junction contained 7 bases not matched to a gene. The CDR3 sequence: CASRASGTLSYEQYF. The CDR3 nucleotides read TGTGCCAGCAGGGCTAGCGGGACGCTATCCTACGAGCAGTACTTC.

This clone has more than one count but fewer than ten. Other DNA sequences within the sample encode an identical CDR3. The chain is built from TRBV2 and TRBJ2-7; no definite D call. V gave up 1 base and J gave up 1 base, with 5 bases separating them. This CDR3 is built from 13 residues. The germline gives CDR1 SNHLY, CDR2 FYNNEI. CDR3 sequence (DNA): TGTGCCAGCAGTGAAGGTCCGTCCTACGAGCAGTACTTC. Translating it yields CASSEGPSYEQYF.

The J gene is TRBJ1-3, the V gene TRBV6-1; 10 bases are a match to TRBD1. After removal of 2 bases from V and 4 bases from J, the junction contained 14 bases not matched to a gene. Germline V gene data show CDR1 as MNHNS and CDR2 as SASEGT. This CDR3 contains 19 residues. The CDR3 loop reads CASSENRDRGTLYGNTIYF. The CDR3, as DNA: TGTGCCAGCAGTGAAAACCGGGACAGGGGAACCTTGTACGGAAACACCATATATTTT.

In DNA form, the CDR3 reads TGTGCCAGCAGCCCAGGGGACTATGGCTACACCTTC. Encoded protein: CASSPGDYGYTF. The chain combines TRBV7-2 with TRBJ1-2; weak D call: TRBD1 (6 bases). V was pared by 5 bases and J by 3 bases, with 7 bases between. This CDR3 is 12 amino acids long. Germline V gives CDR1 SGHTA, CDR2 FQGNSA.

CDR3 protein: CASSFQDSSYEQYF. The DNA for the CDR3 is TGTGCCAGCAGCTTCCAGGACAGCTCCTACGAGCAGTACTTC. The chain uses TRBV5-6 and TRBJ2-7; D is perhaps TRBD1 (6 bases). The CDR3 spans 14 residues. Deletions cut 2 bases from V and 0 bases from J, with 9 bases between. Germline loops: CDR1 SGHDT, CDR2 YYEEEE. Full variable domain (remainder filled in from reference TRBV5-6 and TRBJ2-7): DAGVTQSPTHLIKTRGQQVTLRCSPKSGHDTVSWYQQALGQGPQFIFQYYEEEERQRGNFPDRFSGHQFPNYSSELNVNALLLGDSALYLCASSFQDSSYEQYFGPGTRLTVT.

The V call is TRBV27, the J call TRBJ2-7; the match to TRBD2 covers 12 bases. The CDR3 extends over 18 amino acids. Germline values: CDR1 MNHEY, CDR2 SMNVEV (reference sequence). The trim removed 2 bases at V and 2 bases at J, leaving 10 bases unmatched. The CDR3 spells CASSLTASGGAGTYEQYF. CDR3 DNA: TGTGCCAGCAGTTTAACCGCTAGCGGGGGGGCTGGGACCTACGAGCAGTACTTC.

The rearrangement links TRBV27 to TRBJ2-7; maybe TRBD1 (7 bases). The germline CDR1 and CDR2 sequences are MNHEY and SMNVEV (reference sequence). This CDR3 has 14 amino acids. The V end lost 1 base, the J end lost 7 bases, and 14 bases lay between the germline ends. The CDR3 loop reads CASSLWQGGREQYF. The CDR3 bases are TGTGCCAGCAGTTTATGGCAGGGGGGTAGGGAGCAGTACTTC.

The V gene is TRBV7-9, the J gene TRBJ1-2, with D uncertain. The CDR3 has 16 residues. V lost 1 base to trimming and J lost 4 bases, with 16 bases between them. Germline assignment: CDR1 SEHNR and CDR2 FQNEAQ (reference sequence). CDR3 DNA: TGTGCCAGCAGCTTAGGGTTCGGCAGCGATACCTATGGCTACACCTTC. Its translation is CASSLGFGSDTYGYTF.

The chain uses TRBV19 and TRBJ2-2, with TRBD1 as a possible D gene (6 bases). Germline lookup yields CDR1 LNHDA and CDR2 SQIVND (reference sequence). The CDR3 is 14 residues long. Trimming left V 3 bases short and J 6 bases short, with 11 bases between. The CDR3 loop is CASSILGAAGELFF. CDR3 in DNA: TGTGCCAGTAGTATCTTGGGGGCCGCCGGGGAGCTGTTTTTT.

In the case of this clone: Germline is not matched at one junction end, which may reflect a read error. The rearrangement links TRBV5-3 to TRBJ2-1; TRBD2 aligns across 15 bases. TRBV5-3 falls under the ORF class, with uncertain function. The CDR3 spans 15 residues. CDR3 nucleotides: TGCGTCGGGACTAGCGGGAGGCACTCCTACAATGAGCAGTTCTTC. Translated: CVGTSGRHSYNEQFF.

V is TRBV28 and J is TRBJ2-5, with D possibly matching TRBD1 (5 bases). The germline V gene has CDR1 MDHEN and CDR2 SYDVKM. V gave up 2 bases and J gave up 1 base, with 11 bases separating them. The CDR3 consists of 15 residues. Here the CDR3 reads CASSLDSGSQETQYF. The CDR3 DNA reads TGTGCCAGCAGTTTAGACAGTGGAAGCCAAGAGACCCAGTACTTC.

This chain links TRBV2 with TRBJ2-1, with 9 bases aligning to TRBD1. The CDR3 length is 14 residues. Germline CDR1 is SNHLY and CDR2 is FYNNEI. Trimming took 5 bases from V and 9 from J; bases not matched to a gene: 8. As DNA, the CDR3 is TGTGCCAGCAGTTGGACAGGGGCGACGACTGAGCAGTTCTTC. This codes for CASSWTGATTEQFF.